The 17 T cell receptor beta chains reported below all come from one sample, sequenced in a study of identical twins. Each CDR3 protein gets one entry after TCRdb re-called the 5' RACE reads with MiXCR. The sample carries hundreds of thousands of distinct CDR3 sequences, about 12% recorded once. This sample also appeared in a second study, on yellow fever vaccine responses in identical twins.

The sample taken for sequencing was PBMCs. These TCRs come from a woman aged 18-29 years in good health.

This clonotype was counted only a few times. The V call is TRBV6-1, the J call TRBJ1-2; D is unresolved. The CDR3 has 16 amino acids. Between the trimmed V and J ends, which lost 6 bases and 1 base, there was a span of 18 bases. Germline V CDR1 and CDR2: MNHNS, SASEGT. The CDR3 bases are TGTGCCAGCAGATCCGATTTTGGACTGTTTAACTATGGCTACACCTTC. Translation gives CASRSDFGLFNYGYTF.

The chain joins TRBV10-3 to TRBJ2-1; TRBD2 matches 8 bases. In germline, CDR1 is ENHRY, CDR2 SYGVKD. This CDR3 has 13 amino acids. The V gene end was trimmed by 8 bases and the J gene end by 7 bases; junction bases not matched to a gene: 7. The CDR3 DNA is TGTGCCATCTGTAGCGGGATCCGGAATGAGCAGTTCTTC. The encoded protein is CAICSGIRNEQFF.

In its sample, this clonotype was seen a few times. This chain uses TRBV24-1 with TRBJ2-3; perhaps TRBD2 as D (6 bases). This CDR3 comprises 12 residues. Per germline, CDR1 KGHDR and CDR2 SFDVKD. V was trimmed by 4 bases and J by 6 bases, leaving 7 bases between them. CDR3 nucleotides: TGTGCCACCAGTGACGCGGGGGATACGCAGTATTTT. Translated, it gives CATSDAGDTQYF.

CDR3 residues: CASSLQGRSTEAFF. CDR3 sequence (DNA): TGTGCCAGCAGTCTACAGGGGAGGAGCACTGAAGCTTTCTTT. This chain connects TRBV28 to TRBJ1-1, with TRBD1 identical over 7 bases. CDR3 length: 14 residues. The V segment lost 5 bases and the J segment 4 bases; nucleotides outside the gene matches: 7. Germline assignment: CDR1 MDHEN and CDR2 SYDVKM.

CDR3 sequence: CASSRPPGEQFF. CDR3 in DNA: TGTGCCAGCAGCCGACCGCCGGGTGAGCAGTTCTTC. The chain has TRBV7-9 and TRBJ2-1; unclear D gene. The CDR3 extends over 12 amino acids. CDR1 is SEHNR, CDR2 FQNEAQ, per germline (reference sequence). V lost 5 bases to trimming and J lost 9 bases, with 11 bases between them.

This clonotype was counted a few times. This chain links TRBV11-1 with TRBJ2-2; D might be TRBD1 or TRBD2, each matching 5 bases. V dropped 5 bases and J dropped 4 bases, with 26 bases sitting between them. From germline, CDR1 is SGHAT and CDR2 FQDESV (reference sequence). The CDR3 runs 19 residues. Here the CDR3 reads CASSKTPRTRGEFTGELFF. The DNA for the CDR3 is TGTGCCAGCAGCAAAACGCCGAGGACGAGGGGAGAGTTCACCGGGGAGCTGTTTTTT.

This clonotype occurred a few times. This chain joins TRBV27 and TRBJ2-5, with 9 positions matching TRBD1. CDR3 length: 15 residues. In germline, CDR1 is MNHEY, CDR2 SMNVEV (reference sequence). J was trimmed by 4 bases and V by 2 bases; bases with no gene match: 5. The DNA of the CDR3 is TGTGCCAGCAGTTTAAGACAGGGGGTGGGAGAGACCCAGTACTTC. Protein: CASSLRQGVGETQYF.

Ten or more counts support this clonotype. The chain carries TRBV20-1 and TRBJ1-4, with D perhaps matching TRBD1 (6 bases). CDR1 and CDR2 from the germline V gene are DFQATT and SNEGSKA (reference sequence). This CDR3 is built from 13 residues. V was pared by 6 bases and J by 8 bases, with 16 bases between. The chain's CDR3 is CSAWTEGGEKLFF. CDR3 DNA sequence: TGCAGTGCCTGGACAGAAGGAGGCGAAAAACTGTTTTTT.

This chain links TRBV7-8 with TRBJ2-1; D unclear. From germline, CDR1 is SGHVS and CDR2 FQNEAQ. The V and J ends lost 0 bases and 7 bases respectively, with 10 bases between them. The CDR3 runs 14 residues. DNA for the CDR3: TGTGCCAGCAGCTTAGCGAACCGCTTTAATGAGCAGTTCTTC. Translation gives CASSLANRFNEQFF.

CDR3 coding DNA: TGTGCCAGCATGAGTCTAGCGGGAGGGTCGTACGAGCAGTACTTC. Amino acids: CASMSLAGGSYEQYF. The rearrangement joins TRBV25-1 to TRBJ2-7, with 12 positions matching TRBD2. The junction had 8 bases not matched to a gene; V was cut back by 7 bases and J by 4 bases. The CDR3 consists of 15 residues. Germline values: CDR1 MGHDK, CDR2 SYGVNS.

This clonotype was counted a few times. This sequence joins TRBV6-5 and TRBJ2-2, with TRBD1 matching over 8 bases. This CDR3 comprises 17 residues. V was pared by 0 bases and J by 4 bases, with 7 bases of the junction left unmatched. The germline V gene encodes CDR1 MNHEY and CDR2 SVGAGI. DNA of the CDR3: TGTGCCAGCAGTTACTCGAGAAGGACAGGGAGCACCGGGGAGCTGTTTTTT. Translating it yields CASSYSRRTGSTGELFF.

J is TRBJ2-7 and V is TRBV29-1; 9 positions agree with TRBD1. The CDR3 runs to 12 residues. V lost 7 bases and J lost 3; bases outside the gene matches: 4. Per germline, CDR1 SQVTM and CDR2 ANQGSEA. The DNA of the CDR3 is TGCAGCGCGGGACAGGGATACTACGAGCAGTACTTC. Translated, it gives CSAGQGYYEQYF.

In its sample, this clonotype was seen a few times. CDR3 protein: CASSPGGLFYGYTF. The CDR3 nucleotides are TGTGCCAGCAGTCCAGGGGGATTATTCTATGGCTACACCTTC. The chain carries TRBV12-3 or TRBV12-4 and TRBJ1-2; TRBD1 aligns across 7 bases. The CDR3 loop spans 14 amino acids. The V segment lost 5 bases and the J segment 4 bases; nucleotides outside the gene matches: 7.

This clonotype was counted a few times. The DNA of the CDR3 is TGTGCCAGCAGTGAGGTTTTCAGCTCCTACGAGCAGTACTTC. Translating it yields CASSEVFSSYEQYF. This rearrangement joins TRBV2 to TRBJ2-7; D call uncertain. The CDR3 extends over 14 amino acids. Germline V gene lookup returns CDR1 SNHLY and CDR2 FYNNEI. Trimming shortened V by 3 bases and J by 0 bases, and 9 bases separated the two germline ends.

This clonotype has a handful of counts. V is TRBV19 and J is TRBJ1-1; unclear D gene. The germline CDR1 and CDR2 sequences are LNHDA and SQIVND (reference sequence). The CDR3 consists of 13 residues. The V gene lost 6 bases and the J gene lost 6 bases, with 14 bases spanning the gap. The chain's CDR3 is CASSYDSGAEAFF. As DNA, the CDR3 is TGTGCCAGTAGCTATGACTCGGGTGCTGAAGCTTTCTTT. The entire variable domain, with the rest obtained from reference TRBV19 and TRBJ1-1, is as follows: DGGITQSPKYLFRKEGQNVTLSCEQNLNHDAMYWYRQDPGQGLRLIYYSQIVNDFQKGDIAEGYSVSREKKESFPLTVTSAQKNPTAFYLCASSYDSGAEAFFGQGTRLTVV.

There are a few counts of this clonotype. The DNA for the CDR3 is TGTGCCAGCAGCCAAGGATCCCTCCGGTTTGAGACCCAGTACTTC. Its protein product is CASSQGSLRFETQYF. The V gene is TRBV14, the J gene TRBJ2-5; D not resolved. The CDR3 runs 15 residues. Trimming stripped 1 base from V and 5 bases from J, with 14 bases between. From germline, CDR1 is SGHDN and CDR2 FVKESK.

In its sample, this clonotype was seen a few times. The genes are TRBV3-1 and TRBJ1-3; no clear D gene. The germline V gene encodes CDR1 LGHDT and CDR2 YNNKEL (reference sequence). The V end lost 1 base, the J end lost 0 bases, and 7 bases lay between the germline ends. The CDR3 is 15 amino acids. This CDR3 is CASSQGPNSGNTIYF. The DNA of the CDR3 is TGTGCCAGCAGCCAAGGACCCAACTCTGGAAACACCATATATTTT.